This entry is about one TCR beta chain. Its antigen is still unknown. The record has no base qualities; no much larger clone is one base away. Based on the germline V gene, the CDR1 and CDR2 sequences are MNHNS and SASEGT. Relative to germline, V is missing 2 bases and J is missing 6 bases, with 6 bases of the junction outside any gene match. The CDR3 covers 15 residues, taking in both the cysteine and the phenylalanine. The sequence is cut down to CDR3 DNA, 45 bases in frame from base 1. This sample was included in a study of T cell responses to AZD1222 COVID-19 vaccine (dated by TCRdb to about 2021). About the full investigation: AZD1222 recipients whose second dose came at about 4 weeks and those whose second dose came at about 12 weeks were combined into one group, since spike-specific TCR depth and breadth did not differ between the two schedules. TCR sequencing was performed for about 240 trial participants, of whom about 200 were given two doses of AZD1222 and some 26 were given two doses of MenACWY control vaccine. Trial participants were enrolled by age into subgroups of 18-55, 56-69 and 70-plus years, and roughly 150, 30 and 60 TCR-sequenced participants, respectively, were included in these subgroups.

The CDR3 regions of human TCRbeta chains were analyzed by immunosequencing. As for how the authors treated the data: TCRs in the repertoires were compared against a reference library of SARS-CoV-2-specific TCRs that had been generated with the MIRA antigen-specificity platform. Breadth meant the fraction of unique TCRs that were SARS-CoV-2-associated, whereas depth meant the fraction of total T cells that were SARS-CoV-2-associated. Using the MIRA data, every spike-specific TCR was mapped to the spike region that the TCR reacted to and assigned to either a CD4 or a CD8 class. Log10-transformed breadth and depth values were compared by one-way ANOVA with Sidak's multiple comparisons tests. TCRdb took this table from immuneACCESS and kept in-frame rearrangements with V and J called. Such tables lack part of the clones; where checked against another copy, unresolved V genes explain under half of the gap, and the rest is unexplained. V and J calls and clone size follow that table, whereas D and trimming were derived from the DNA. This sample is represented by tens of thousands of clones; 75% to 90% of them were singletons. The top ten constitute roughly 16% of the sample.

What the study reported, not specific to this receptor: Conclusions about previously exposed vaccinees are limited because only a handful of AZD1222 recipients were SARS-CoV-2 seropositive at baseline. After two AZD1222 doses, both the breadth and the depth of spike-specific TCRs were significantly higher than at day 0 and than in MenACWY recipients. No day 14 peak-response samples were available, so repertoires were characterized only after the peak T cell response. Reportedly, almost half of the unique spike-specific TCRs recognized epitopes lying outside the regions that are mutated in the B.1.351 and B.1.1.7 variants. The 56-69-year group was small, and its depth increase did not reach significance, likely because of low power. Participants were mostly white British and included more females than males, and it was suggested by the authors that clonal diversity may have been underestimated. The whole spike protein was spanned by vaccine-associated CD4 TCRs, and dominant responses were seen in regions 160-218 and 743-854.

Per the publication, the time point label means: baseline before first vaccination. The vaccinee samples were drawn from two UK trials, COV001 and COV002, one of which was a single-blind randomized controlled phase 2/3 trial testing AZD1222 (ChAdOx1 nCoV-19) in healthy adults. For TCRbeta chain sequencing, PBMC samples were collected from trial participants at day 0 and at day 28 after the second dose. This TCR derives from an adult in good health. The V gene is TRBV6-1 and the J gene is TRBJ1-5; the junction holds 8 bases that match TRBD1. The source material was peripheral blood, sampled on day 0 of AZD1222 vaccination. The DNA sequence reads TGTGCCAGCAGTGAAAACAGGGGGGTCGGTCAGCCCCAGCATTTT. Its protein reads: CASSENRGVGQPQHF.